The 17 T cell receptor beta chains in this list originate from one sample, sequenced in a study of spatial heterogeneity in lung cancer. The time point denotes: sample taken at primary tumor resection. TCRdb reprocessed the 5' RACE reads with MiXCR, giving one entry per CDR3 protein. Counted here are approximately 25,000 distinct CDR3 sequences, about 7.2% occurring once; the ten biggest clones make up 13% to 15%. Sequences were derived from PBMCs, sampled at surgery. All receptors derive from a male donor with early-stage non-small cell lung cancer.

This clonotype was observed at least ten times. J is TRBJ1-5 and V is TRBV3-1, with D unresolved. The CDR3 sequence is 13 residues long. Trimming removed 0 bases from V and 6 bases from J, with 6 bases in between. CDR1 is LGHDT and CDR2 is YNNKEL in the germline V gene (reference sequence). The CDR3 bases are TGTGCCAGCAGCCAAGAGAGGACTCAGCCCCAGCATTTT. This codes for CASSQERTQPQHF.

The sample holds many counts of this clonotype. The chain recombines TRBV7-8 with TRBJ2-3; no clear D. From germline, CDR1 is SGHVS and CDR2 FQNEAQ. V was trimmed by 2 bases and J by 4 bases, leaving 4 bases between them. The CDR3 runs 12 residues. DNA for the CDR3: TGTGCCAGCAGCTTAACGTCAGATACGCAGTATTTT. This codes for CASSLTSDTQYF.

Many counts were recorded for this clonotype. The CDR3 nucleotides are TGTGCCAGCAGGGACGACAGTAGCACAGATACGCAGTATTTT. Its protein product is CASRDDSSTDTQYF. The V gene is TRBV6-6, the J gene TRBJ2-3, with D perhaps TRBD1 (5 bases). Germline CDR1 MNHNY, CDR2 SVGAGI (reference sequence). The CDR3 totals 14 residues. V gave up 6 bases and J gave up 0 bases, with 10 bases separating them.

This clonotype was seen only a few times. V gene TRBV3-1 combines with J gene TRBJ2-5; D may match TRBD1 or TRBD2 (6 bases each). Germline lookup yields CDR1 LGHDT and CDR2 YNNKEL (reference sequence). V dropped 4 bases and J dropped 5 bases, with 11 bases sitting between them. The CDR3 is made up of 13 amino acids. The CDR3, as DNA: TGTGCCAGCAGCCGGAGGGGGACGGAGACCCAGTACTTC. It yields the protein CASSRRGTETQYF.

This clonotype is categorized as medium-sized. This chain links TRBV28 with TRBJ2-1, with D possibly called TRBD1 or TRBD2 (6 bases each). Trimming pared 6 bases from V and 1 base from J, leaving 13 bases between. Looked up from germline, CDR1 is MDHEN and CDR2 is SYDVKM. This CDR3 contains 15 residues. The CDR3 coding sequence is TGTGCCAGCAGGTTTCTAGGGGGGTCCTACAATGAGCAGTTCTTC. Amino acids: CASRFLGGSYNEQFF.

This clonotype was seen more than once but under ten times. J is TRBJ2-7 and V is TRBV14, with D hard to call. The germline gives CDR1 SGHDN, CDR2 FVKESK. Trimming left V 0 bases short and J 1 base short, with 4 bases between. This CDR3 is 13 amino acids long. CDR3 protein: CASSQDPSYEQYF. The CDR3 DNA reads TGTGCCAGCAGCCAAGATCCGTCCTACGAGCAGTACTTC.

V and J are TRBV30 and TRBJ2-2; 13 bases map to TRBD2. The V and J ends lost 8 bases and 6 bases, in that order; junction bases with no gene match: 6. The germline V gene encodes CDR1 GTSNPN and CDR2 SVGIG (reference sequence). The CDR3 spans 14 residues. In nucleotides, the CDR3 is TGTGCCCGCCGACTAGCGGGAGGACCCGGGGAGCTGTTTTTT. Translating it yields CARRLAGGPGELFF.

This chain joins TRBV27 and TRBJ1-5; D is uncertain. This CDR3 contains 14 residues. The germline gives CDR1 MNHEY, CDR2 SMNVEV (reference sequence). V was clipped by 6 bases and J by 2 bases, with 11 bases between them. The CDR3 DNA reads TGTGCCAGCAGGCCGGTCCTAGGCAATCAGCCCCAGCATTTT. Translated, it gives CASRPVLGNQPQHF.

This clonotype was recorded many times. The rearrangement uses TRBV11-2 and TRBJ1-1, with a possible D match to TRBD1 (5 bases). Trimming shortened V by 5 bases and J by 4 bases, and 11 bases separated the two germline ends. The CDR3 loop spans 13 amino acids. CDR1 SGHAT and CDR2 FQNNGV come from the germline V gene. CDR3 loop: CASSLSRGTEAFF. CDR3 DNA sequence: TGTGCCAGCAGCCTCTCGAGGGGCACTGAAGCTTTCTTT.

This clonotype was seen repeatedly, ten times or more. Relative to the germline gene, one junction end is altered; a read error may explain this. This rearrangement joins TRBV5-1 to TRBJ2-3; D gene uncertain. This CDR3 comprises 12 residues. Germline V gives CDR1 SGHRS, CDR2 YFSETQ. CDR3 sequence (DNA): TGCGCCAGCAGGCAGAGCATAGATACGCAGTATTTT. The encoded protein is CASRQSIDTQYF.

The genes are TRBV3-1 and TRBJ2-3; D not certain. CDR1 is LGHDT, CDR2 YNNKEL, per germline (reference sequence). This CDR3 is 16 amino acids long. V was trimmed by 0 bases and J by 3 bases, leaving 13 bases between them. The CDR3 region is CASSQEISLGTDTQYF. The DNA of the CDR3 is TGTGCCAGCAGCCAAGAAATCTCCCTCGGGACAGATACGCAGTATTTT.

The table lists this clonotype with many counts. The CDR3 sequence is CTSSQDRALNQPQHF. As DNA, the CDR3 is TGCACCAGCAGCCAAGATAGGGCACTCAATCAGCCCCAGCATTTT. This sequence joins TRBV1 and TRBJ1-5. TRBV1 represents a pseudogene. The CDR3 loop spans 15 amino acids.

This sequence joins TRBV21-1 and TRBJ2-1. TRBV21-1 is a known pseudogene. This CDR3 is 16 amino acids long. The chain's CDR3 is CASSKGQREPHNEQFF. The CDR3 DNA sequence: TGTGCCAGCAGCAAAGGGCAGCGGGAGCCCCACAATGAGCAGTTCTTC.

This clonotype was detected only a few times. The genes are TRBV20-1 and TRBJ1-1, with D hard to call. Germline V lookup: CDR1 DFQATT, CDR2 SNEGSKA (reference sequence). Trimming pared 6 bases from V and 4 bases from J, leaving 15 bases between. The CDR3 runs to 13 residues. CDR3 sequence: CSARDPRGTEAFF. The CDR3, as DNA: TGCAGTGCCCGCGACCCTCGGGGCACTGAAGCTTTCTTT.

There are many counts of this clonotype. The V gene is TRBV9, the J gene TRBJ2-7; D not resolved. Trimming removed 0 bases from V and 3 bases from J, with 4 bases in between. CDR3 length: 12 amino acids. CDR1 and CDR2 (germline): SGDLS, YYNGEE. CDR3 region: CASSVGLYEQYF. CDR3 coding DNA: TGTGCCAGCAGCGTAGGTCTCTACGAGCAGTACTTC. The full variable domain, in which reference TRBV9 and TRBJ2-7 provide the parts outside the CDR3, is DSGVTQTPKHLITATGQRVTLRCSPRSGDLSVYWYQQSLDQGLQFLIQYYNGEERAKGNILERFSAQQFPDLHSELNLSSLELGDSALYFCASSVGLYEQYFGPGTRLTVT.

This clonotype was counted many times. The chain joins TRBV20-1 to TRBJ1-2; weak D call: TRBD1 (5 bases). Germline V gene data show CDR1 as DFQATT and CDR2 as SNEGSKA (reference sequence). This CDR3 comprises 13 residues. V lost 6 bases to trimming and J lost 6 bases, with 17 bases between them. In DNA form, the CDR3 reads TGCAGTGCCACGTGGGCAGGGACTCATGGCTACACCTTC. As protein: CSATWAGTHGYTF.

The chain joins TRBV19 to TRBJ2-7; TRBD2 agrees at 10 bases. This CDR3 spans 16 amino acids. CDR1 and CDR2 from the germline V gene are LNHDA and SQIVND (reference sequence). V shed 3 bases and J 7 bases; nucleotides not matched to a gene: 12. The CDR3 region has the DNA TGTGCCAGTAGTATTTCTGCTAGCGGGAGTTCGGGGGAGCAGTACTTC. Amino acid sequence: CASSISASGSSGEQYF.